This is a list of T cell receptor beta chains from one sample in a study of human T cells and chemical hapten exposure. In TCRdb, the RACE reads were re-called with MiXCR into one record per CDR3 protein. The table has roughly 160,000 distinct CDR3 sequences, roughly 15% seen once. Sequencing was performed on whole blood, taken in connection with sensitization to the hapten diphenylcyclopropenone (DPC). The receptors shown here come from a woman aged 25 to 45 with alopecia areata. Some clones in this sample may be carry-over from other donors' samples. Each CDR3 is given with its conserved first and last residue. The D gene is left open where the match is weak. A row's size may be missing; if present it is once, few, many or a size class.

v_gene,j_gene,abundance,d_gene,CDR3nt,CDR3aa
TRBV12-3/TRBV12-4,TRBJ2-7,many,TRBD1,TGTGCCAGCAGTTTTGGAGGACAGGGGGCGCGGGAGCAGTACTTC,CASSFGGQGAREQYF
TRBV5-1,TRBJ1-1,few,.,TGCGCCAGCAGCCCAGAGACAGAGATGAACACTGAAGCTTTCTTT,CASSPETEMNTEAFF
TRBV7-8,TRBJ2-1,few,.,TGTGCCAGCAGCTTACAGGGAAATGAGCAGTTCTTC,CASSLQGNEQFF
TRBV7-9,TRBJ1-1,many,.,TGTGCCAGCAGCCTGACGGGTGAGGGGACTGAAGCTTTCTTT,CASSLTGEGTEAFF
TRBV20-1,TRBJ2-7,.,.,TGCAGTGCTAGAGATCAGACTAGTGGGTCCTACGAGCAGTACTTC,CSARDQTSGSYEQYF
TRBV2,TRBJ1-3,.,TRBD1,TGTGCCAGCATTCTGACAGGGGTATCTGGAAACACCATATATTTT,CASILTGVSGNTIYF
TRBV29-1,TRBJ2-2,few,.,TGCAGCGTTGAAGCGGGAAGCACCGGGGAGCTGTTTTTT,CSVEAGSTGELFF
TRBV27,TRBJ1-6,few,.,TGTGCCAGCAGTCTGGCTGGGGCCCGAGGGGCCCTCCACTTT,CASSLAGARGALHF
TRBV4-1,TRBJ2-2,few,.,TGCGCCAGCAGCCAGGATAGCGCGATCGGGGAGCTGTTTTTT,CASSQDSAIGELFF
TRBV2,TRBJ1-1,few,TRBD1,TGTGCCAGCGCAGAACAAGGGGGCTGGAACACTGAAGCTTTCTTT,CASAEQGGWNTEAFF
TRBV24-1,TRBJ2-3,many,TRBD2,TGTGCCACCAGTGATTCCCTGTCGAGCGGGATAGCAGATACGCAGTATTTT,CATSDSLSSGIADTQYF
TRBV6-5,TRBJ1-1,many,TRBD1,TGTGCCAGCAGTTACCGACAGGGGTTCACTGAAGCTTTCTTT,CASSYRQGFTEAFF
TRBV6-2/TRBV6-3,TRBJ2-2,few,TRBD1,TGTGCCAGCTCCGGGACAGGGGTGGTTCGGGAGCTGTTTTTT,CASSGTGVVRELFF
TRBV7-3,TRBJ2-2,.,.,TGTGCCAGCAGCCACTCGGGGTACACCGGGGAGCTGTTTTTT,CASSHSGYTGELFF
TRBV6-6,TRBJ1-2,once,.,TGTGCCAGCAGTAAGGCTCAAAGTTATGGCTACACCTTC,CASSKAQSYGYTF
TRBV9,TRBJ1-5,.,.,TGTGCCAGCAGCGTAGCACTAGATGGACAGCCCCAGCATTTT,CASSVALDGQPQHF
TRBV6-5,TRBJ2-5,.,.,TGTGCCAGCAGCTACCTAGGGGTTGCCGGTGCAAAGACCCAGTACTTC,CASSYLGVAGAKTQYF
TRBV20-1,TRBJ1-1,.,.,TGCAGTGCTACGGGACAAGTGAACACTGAAGCTTTCTTT,CSATGQVNTEAFF
TRBV29-1,TRBJ2-4,.,TRBD1,TGCAGCGTTTCTAGGACAGGGGACAACATTCAGTACTTC,CSVSRTGDNIQYF
TRBV5-1,TRBJ2-7,many,.,TGCGCCAGCAGCATAACTAGCTTCTACGAGCAGTACTTC,CASSITSFYEQYF
TRBV7-6,TRBJ2-1,few,.,TGTGCCAGCAGCTTAGAAAGGAGCTCCTACAATGAGCAGTTCTTC,CASSLERSSYNEQFF
TRBV4-2,TRBJ2-7,.,.,TGTGCCAGCAGCCAACCGCCTCACGAGCAGTACTTC,CASSQPPHEQYF
TRBV3-1,TRBJ2-7,few,TRBD1,TGTGCCAGCAGCCAAGGGACCTGGACAGGGGTCGAGCAGTACTTC,CASSQGTWTGVEQYF
TRBV5-1,TRBJ1-1,.,.,TGCGCCAGCAGCCCGTCGGTGCTGAACACTGAAGCTTTCTTT,CASSPSVLNTEAFF
TRBV21-1,TRBJ1-6,.,.,TGTGCCAGCAGCTTGGTCAGGGCACCCCTCCACTTT,CASSLVRAPLHF
TRBV6-5,TRBJ1-3,few,.,TGTGCCAGCAGCGGAGATAGAAACACCATATATTTT,CASSGDRNTIYF
TRBV11-3,TRBJ2-2,few,TRBD1,TGTGCCAGCAGCCAGGGACAGGGGAGAGCCGGGGAGCTGTTTTTT,CASSQGQGRAGELFF
TRBV20-1,TRBJ2-7,.,TRBD1,TGCAGTGCTACCCGACAGGGGGATCCCTACGAGCAGTACTTC,CSATRQGDPYEQYF
TRBV7-9,TRBJ2-2,.,.,TGTGCCAGCAGCCGACAGGCCACCGGGGAGCTGTTTTTT,CASSRQATGELFF
TRBV6-5,TRBJ2-7,few,TRBD1,TGTGCCAGCAGTTACTTTCCCCGGTCAGGGGGCGCCGAGCAGTACTTC,CASSYFPRSGGAEQYF
TRBV28,TRBJ2-1,.,.,TGTGCCATCATCTCTCCCTACAATGAGCAGTTCTTC,CAIISPYNEQFF
TRBV18,TRBJ2-7,.,TRBD1,TGTGCCAGCTCACGGGGACAGGCGGACGAGCAGTACTTC,CASSRGQADEQYF
TRBV4-1,TRBJ1-4,.,.,TGCGCCAGCAGTTGGACGTTGAATGAAAAACTGTTTTTT,CASSWTLNEKLFF
TRBV3-1,TRBJ2-1,.,TRBD1,TGTGCCAGTACGACAGGGTCTAGCTCCTACAATGAGCAGTTCTTC,CASTTGSSSYNEQFF
TRBV20-1,TRBJ1-5,few,.,TGCAGTGCTAGAGGCCAGACCTACAATCAGCCCCAGCATTTT,CSARGQTYNQPQHF
TRBV9,TRBJ2-7,few,.,TGTGCCAGCAGCCCCAGGGGGGGACTAGTTACGACTGAGCAGTACTTC,CASSPRGGLVTTEQYF
TRBV28,TRBJ1-1,many,.,TGTGCCAGCAGGGTAGGTCTTATGAACACTGAAGCTTTCTTT,CASRVGLMNTEAFF
TRBV28,TRBJ1-2,few,.,TGTGCCAGCAATACCGGACTGGATGGCTACACCTTC,CASNTGLDGYTF
TRBV28,TRBJ2-7,.,TRBD1,TGTGCCAGCAGTCCGGGGGGGACAGGGGTCCACGAGCAGTACTTC,CASSPGGTGVHEQYF
TRBV7-2,TRBJ2-6,few,TRBD1,TGTGCCAGCAGCCTAAGACAGGGCTCTGGGGCCAACGTCCTGACTTTC,CASSLRQGSGANVLTF
TRBV6-2/TRBV6-3,TRBJ2-6,many,.,TGTGCCAGCAGTAGGGTACCCTTCTCTGGGGCCAACGTCCTGACTTTC,CASSRVPFSGANVLTF
TRBV7-8,TRBJ2-1,many,.,TGTGCCAGCAGCTTAGCGTTGTGGGGGGCCCTTAGAAATGAGCAGTTCTTC,CASSLALWGALRNEQFF
TRBV7-2,TRBJ2-2,.,.,TGTGCCAGCAGCTTAGGTAGCGGAACTACGAACACCGGGGAGCTGTTTTTT,CASSLGSGTTNTGELFF
TRBV7-2,TRBJ2-5,.,.,TGTGCCAGCAGCCTAAGCCCAGAGACCCAGTACTTC,CASSLSPETQYF
TRBV7-6,TRBJ2-7,few,TRBD1,TGTGCCAGCAGCTACCGGGACAGGGCCCCCTACGAGCAGTACTTC,CASSYRDRAPYEQYF
TRBV10-2,TRBJ1-6,many,TRBD1,TGCGCCAGCAGTGAGCCCGGACAGGGCAAATCACCCCTCCACTTT,CASSEPGQGKSPLHF